The present T cell receptor beta chain was sequenced within a study of human T cells and chemical hapten exposure. Study context: In the sensitization step, 2% DPC was placed on approximately 2 cm by approximately 2 cm of upper inner arm skin. The patients were mostly female; they had alopecia areata, totalis or universalis.

This clonotype was found many times. The antigen remains unidentified. TCRdb reprocessed the RACE reads via MiXCR and lists one record per CDR3 protein. The repertoire holds more than 75,000 distinct CDR3 sequences, with 10% as singletons. Notes on the study in general: Patch test score showed a positive correlation with PT1 expanded TCR counts.

The time point: patch test 2, 6 weeks after DPC sensitization. Treatment specified: therapeutic diphenylcyclopropenone sensitization with weekly scalp DPC. CDR1 and CDR2 from the germline V gene are SGHTA and FQGNSA. This CDR3 is built from 16 residues. The V gene end was trimmed by 0 bases and the J gene end by 0 bases; junction bases not matched to a gene: 5. This sequence joins TRBV7-2 and TRBJ2-7; TRBD1 matches at 7 bases. The receptor comes from a woman younger than 45 with alopecia areata. Some clones in this sample may be carry-over from other donors' samples. Specimen: whole blood, collected in connection with sensitization to the hapten diphenylcyclopropenone (DPC). The CDR3 is CASSLATGTASYEQYF. The CDR3 region has the DNA TGTGCCAGCAGCTTAGCGACAGGGACAGCCTCCTACGAGCAGTACTTC.